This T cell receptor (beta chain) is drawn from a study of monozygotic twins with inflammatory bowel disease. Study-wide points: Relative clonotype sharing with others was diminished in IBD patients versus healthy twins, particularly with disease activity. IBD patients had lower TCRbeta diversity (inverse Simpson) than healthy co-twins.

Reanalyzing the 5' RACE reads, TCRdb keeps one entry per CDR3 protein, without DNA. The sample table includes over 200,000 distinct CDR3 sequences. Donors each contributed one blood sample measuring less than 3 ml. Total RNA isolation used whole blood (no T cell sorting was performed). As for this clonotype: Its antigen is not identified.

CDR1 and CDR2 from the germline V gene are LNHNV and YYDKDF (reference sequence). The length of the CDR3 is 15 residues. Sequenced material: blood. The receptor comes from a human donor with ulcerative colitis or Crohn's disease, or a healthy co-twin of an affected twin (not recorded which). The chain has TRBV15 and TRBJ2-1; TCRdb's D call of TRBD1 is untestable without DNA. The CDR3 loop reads CATSMGQSSYNEQFF.